The present T cell receptor (beta chain) was sequenced within a study of T cell repertoires in urothelial bladder cancer. Looking at the study overall: A few lesions each were cT0, cTa, cT1, and cT2 or greater. Study-level points and caveats: Median T cells were roughly 5,000 in carcinoma and approximately 25,000 in benign specimens.

TCRdb's table, derived via immunoSEQ multiplex PCR, lists solely in-frame clones and lacks some. The table includes fewer than 15,000 clones, 60% to 70% detected once. This clone turned up a few times. Its antigen is unknown. The CDR3 spans 14 residues. CDR1 and CDR2 (germline): LGHNA, YNFKEQ. Trimming cost V 0 bases and J 4 bases, with 9 bases left between them. Sequencing used tumor-infiltrating cells from bladder cancer. The clonotype originates from a human donor with urothelial carcinoma. The chain combines TRBV4-2 with TRBJ1-2, with unresolved D. The CDR3 region has the DNA TGTGCCAGCAGCCAAGACGCTGGTTTCTATGGCTACACCTTC. It translates to CASSQDAGFYGYTF.